The sequence of this TCR beta chain was determined in a study of graft-versus-host responses after intestinal transplantation. By share, this clone ranks as large (0.1 to 1%). Responder cells labeled with CFSE (about 200,000) were co-plated with irradiated stimulator cells labeled with violet dye (about 200,000). The V end was cut by 4 bases, the J end by 0 bases, with 13 bases between. The CDR3 totals 15 residues. The V gene's germline CDR1 is SGHTS and CDR2 YDEGEE. Produced via immunoSEQ multiplex PCR; TCRdb's table is partial and in-frame only. The table records thousands of clones, roughly 27% of them present only once.

This rearrangement joins TRBV5-8 to TRBJ1-1; D may be TRBD1 (6 bases). This clonotype was obtained from a human patient who was an organ donor for intestinal transplantation. Sequencing used alloreactive CD8+ T cells from a mixed lymphocyte reaction culture, obtained before transplantation. Documented subset: CFSE-low proliferating T cells sorted from approximately six-day pre-transplant mixed lymphocyte reaction (GvH or HvG direction). DNA for the CDR3: TGTGCCAGCAGCCCACCAGGGGTCGTGAACACTGAAGCTTTCTTT. It is translated as CASSPPGVVNTEAFF.